The sequence of this T cell receptor beta chain was determined in a study of blood T cell repertoires in COVID-19. Clones were sequenced by immunoSEQ multiplex PCR, and TCRdb holds only the in-frame ones, with some missing. The sample contains about 130,000 clones, around four fifths of which appear only once. From germline, CDR1 is LNHDA and CDR2 SQIVND (reference sequence). CDR3 length: 13 amino acids. V gave up 6 bases and J gave up 2 bases, with 9 bases separating them. This clone appeared a single time. The sequence derives from a man aged 55-75 years who had recovered from COVID-19. The sequenced material came from peripheral blood. V gene TRBV19 combines with J gene TRBJ2-3, with D possibly TRBD1 on 5 matching bases. The CDR3: CASSWGDTDTQYF. CDR3 sequence (DNA): TGTGCCAGTAGCTGGGGCGACACAGATACGCAGTATTTT.